This T cell receptor beta chain was observed in a study of T cells in Graves' hyperthyroidism and ophthalmopathy. Across the whole study: Peripheral blood was obtained at initial diagnosis, preceding any treatment.

Every diagnosis used clinical symptoms, serum thyroxine and TRAb, thyroid ultrasound and orbital computed tomography. This CDR3 is 14 amino acids long. V shed 7 bases and J 7 bases; nucleotides not matched to a gene: 12. From RNA transcripts, TCR beta CDR3 regions were amplified. HTBI primers were employed in a first-round RT-PCR of the TCR CDR3. TCRdb used MiXCR to reprocess the multiplex PCR reads, holding one entry per CDR3 protein. The table shows roughly 630,000 distinct CDR3 sequences, with 15% to 17% occurring only once. Sequencing used blood. This rearrangement joins TRBV12-3 or TRBV12-4 to TRBJ2-5, with TRBD2 matching over 7 bases. This receptor was obtained from a woman aged 25 to 39 with Graves' hyperthyroidism. Written as DNA, the CDR3 is TGTGCCAGCACCCCGGGACTAACCTTTATGACCCAGTACTTC. Its translation is CASTPGLTFMTQYF.